What follows are 30 T cell receptor beta chains derived from one specimen sequenced in a study of blood T cell repertoires in COVID-19. Sequencing was performed with immunoSEQ multiplex PCR; in TCRdb, only in-frame clones are kept and a portion is missing. The data contain about 240,000 clones, about nine tenths of them singletons. The specimen sequenced was peripheral blood. Receptors originate from a man aged 55 to 70 with acute or convalescent COVID-19.

This rearrangement joins TRBV5-1 to TRBJ2-5; D gene uncertain. Germline-derived CDR1 and CDR2 are SGHRS and YFSETQ. The CDR3 consists of 13 residues. V lost 6 bases and J lost 1, with 10 bases in between. CDR3 bases: TGCGCCAGCAACTCGAACGGCCAAGAGACCCAGTACTTC. Amino acids: CASNSNGQETQYF.

This chain uses TRBV7-2 with TRBJ2-5; TRBD2 aligns across 10 bases. CDR1 and CDR2 from the germline V gene are SGHTA and FQGNSA. V lost 7 bases and J lost 1; bases outside the gene matches: 6. CDR3 length: 15 amino acids. CDR3 DNA: TGTGCCAGCACTCGAAGGACTAGCGGCCAAGAGACCCAGTACTTC. It codes for CASTRRTSGQETQYF.

This clone occurred a few times. This sequence joins TRBV28 and TRBJ2-7, with TRBD2 matching over 13 bases. The trim removed 6 bases at V and 2 bases at J, leaving 4 bases unmatched. CDR3 size: 15 residues. Germline V gene sequence: CDR1 MDHEN, CDR2 SYDVKM. The DNA for the CDR3 is TGTGCCAGCAGGGACACTAGCGGGAGGGCCTACGAGCAGTACTTC. It is translated as CASRDTSGRAYEQYF.

As concerns this clone: Other DNA sequences in the same sample also yield this CDR3. The chain uses TRBV11-3 and TRBJ2-1, with 12 bases that match TRBD2. This CDR3 is built from 15 residues. With 5 bases clipped from V and 4 bases from J, the junction kept 3 bases outside the gene matches. Germline V gene sequence: CDR1 SGHNT, CDR2 YENEEA. CDR3 residues: CASSPGLAGYNEQFF. The CDR3 DNA is TGTGCCAGCAGCCCGGGACTAGCGGGTTACAATGAGCAGTTCTTC.

The rearrangement links TRBV28 to TRBJ2-2; a possible D gene is TRBD1 (5 bases). The V gene lost 4 bases and the J gene lost 0 bases, with 24 bases spanning the gap. CDR1 and CDR2 from the germline V gene are MDHEN and SYDVKM. The CDR3 covers 20 residues. Written as DNA, the CDR3 is TGTGCCAGCAGTTCTACCTTGGGGCTCATGTACTCCGCGAACACCGGGGAGCTGTTTTTT. This sequence encodes CASSSTLGLMYSANTGELFF.

This clone came up a few times. The chain combines TRBV19 with TRBJ2-2; 8 bases match TRBD2. Germline V gene data show CDR1 as LNHDA and CDR2 as SQIVND (reference sequence). Trimming at V came to 3 bases and at J to 6 bases, leaving 9 bases not matched to a gene. This CDR3 comprises 16 residues. The CDR3 region has the DNA TGTGCCAGTAGTATGAGGGCTAGCGGGCGAGCCGGGGAGCTGTTTTTT. Its protein is CASSMRASGRAGELFF.

V is TRBV5-6 and J is TRBJ2-5, with 7 bases fitting TRBD2. Trimming took 3 bases from V and 4 from J; bases not matched to a gene: 15. The CDR3 extends over 17 amino acids. CDR1 is SGHDT and CDR2 is YYEEEE in the germline V gene. CDR3 amino acids: CASSSYALGGVRETQYF. The CDR3 DNA reads as TGTGCCAGCAGCTCGTACGCGTTGGGAGGGGTACGAGAGACCCAGTACTTC.

This clone was detected only a few times. This chain joins TRBV9 and TRBJ2-2; D perhaps matches TRBD1 (6 bases). Germline CDR1 reads SGDLS; CDR2 reads YYNGEE. This CDR3 has 16 amino acids. V gave up 1 base and J gave up 5 bases, with 15 bases separating them. CDR3: CASSVIPQGSTGELFF. The CDR3 bases are TGTGCCAGCAGCGTAATCCCCCAGGGGTCGACCGGGGAGCTGTTTTTT.

V is TRBV6-2 or TRBV6-3 and J is TRBJ1-1; 7 bases align to TRBD1. This CDR3 has 13 residues. CDR1 is MNHEY, CDR2 SVGEGT, per germline. The J segment lost 5 bases and the V segment lost 2 bases, leaving 2 bases of the junction unmatched. The CDR3 sequence is CASSYEGQTEAFF. The CDR3 DNA follows: TGTGCCAGCAGTTACGAGGGACAGACTGAAGCTTTCTTT.

In its sample, this clone was seen a few times. CDR3 bases: TGTGCCAGCAGCGTAGAGGGGGCCTTGAACGAGCAGTACTTC. As protein: CASSVEGALNEQYF. J is TRBJ2-7 and V is TRBV9; 7 positions match TRBD1. The V and J ends lost 0 bases and 5 bases, in that order; junction bases with no gene match: 5. This CDR3 has 14 amino acids. CDR1 and CDR2 (germline): SGDLS, YYNGEE.

A word on this clone: The sample carries other DNA sequences with the same CDR3. J is TRBJ1-3 and V is TRBV20-1; no clear D gene. In germline, CDR1 is DFQATT, CDR2 SNEGSKA (reference sequence). There are 11 residues in the CDR3. The V and J ends lost 3 bases and 3 bases respectively, with 3 bases between them. CDR3 nucleotide sequence: TGCAGTGCTAGCTTTGGAAACACCATATATTTT. Translated: CSASFGNTIYF.

The CDR3 nucleotides read TGTGCCAGTAGGGATGCGGGGGAAGGAAGAGGAGAGACCCAGTACTTC. As protein: CASRDAGEGRGETQYF. V gene TRBV19 combines with J gene TRBJ2-5, with TRBD2 identical over 7 bases. Germline CDR1 LNHDA, CDR2 SQIVND (reference sequence). V gave up 6 bases and J gave up 4 bases; unmatched junction bases: 14. This CDR3 has 16 residues.

V is TRBV12-3 or TRBV12-4 and J is TRBJ1-4; D ambiguous. Trimming removed 1 base at V and 8 bases at J, with 8 bases between. CDR3 length: 13 residues. The CDR3 bases are TGTGCCAGCAGTTTAGGACCGCGGGAAAAACTGTTTTTT. It yields the protein CASSLGPREKLFF.

This chain uses TRBV25-1 with TRBJ2-7; the D gene is possibly TRBD1 (6 bases). The CDR3 loop spans 14 amino acids. Germline lookup yields CDR1 MGHDK and CDR2 SYGVNS. Trimming removed 4 bases from V and 1 base from J, with 11 bases in between. CDR3 sequence reads: CASSAGERSYEQYF. CDR3 DNA: TGTGCCAGCAGTGCAGGGGAACGGTCCTACGAGCAGTACTTC.

The chain recombines TRBV27 with TRBJ2-5; D is ambiguous. Germline values: CDR1 MNHEY, CDR2 SMNVEV (reference sequence). Trimming pared 3 bases from V and 7 bases from J, leaving 18 bases between. CDR3 length: 15 amino acids. CDR3 loop: CASSFAAAVRSTQYF. CDR3 coding DNA: TGTGCCAGCAGTTTCGCGGCCGCGGTTCGGTCGACCCAGTACTTC.

V and J are TRBV24-1 and TRBJ1-1; 7 bases are shared with TRBD1. The CDR3 is 13 residues long. J lost 2 bases, V lost 5 bases, and 1 base had no gene match. Looked up from germline, CDR1 is KGHDR and CDR2 is SFDVKD. The CDR3 loop reads CATSGDSNTEAFF. The CDR3 bases are TGTGCCACCAGTGGGGACAGTAACACTGAAGCTTTCTTT.

The chain couples TRBV9 to TRBJ2-5; 10 bases align to TRBD2. The J segment lost 1 base and the V segment lost 4 bases, leaving 1 base of the junction unmatched. Germline V gives CDR1 SGDLS, CDR2 YYNGEE. The CDR3 totals 14 residues. The CDR3, as DNA: TGTGCCAGCAGCAGGACTAGCGGCCAAGAGACCCAGTACTTC. This sequence encodes CASSRTSGQETQYF.

The chain combines TRBV27 with TRBJ2-3; perhaps TRBD1 as D (5 bases). Deletions cut 5 bases from V and 0 bases from J, with 12 bases between. Germline-derived CDR1 and CDR2 are MNHEY and SMNVEV (reference sequence). CDR3 length: 15 residues. CDR3 sequence (DNA): TGTGCCAGCAGTCTTTCCCGGACAAGCACAGATACGCAGTATTTT. Encoded protein: CASSLSRTSTDTQYF.

This clone has more than one count but fewer than ten. The CDR3 loop reads CASSPGGGSTPNYGYTF. The CDR3, as DNA: TGTGCCAGCAGCCCGGGGGGGGGCAGCACCCCTAACTATGGCTACACCTTC. J is TRBJ1-2 and V is TRBV7-9; the D gene is possibly TRBD1 (6 bases). Germline CDR1 is SEHNR and CDR2 is FQNEAQ (reference sequence). V dropped 5 bases and J dropped 0 bases, with 19 bases sitting between them. The CDR3 has 17 residues.

This chain joins TRBV28 and TRBJ1-4; 7 nucleotides line up with TRBD1. The CDR3 runs 15 residues. After removal of 4 bases from V and 4 bases from J, the junction contained 6 bases not matched to a gene. Germline V gene data show CDR1 as MDHEN and CDR2 as SYDVKM. This CDR3 is CASSSLDRVNEKLFF. The CDR3 region has the DNA TGTGCCAGCAGTTCCTTAGACAGGGTTAATGAAAAACTGTTTTTT. The full variable domain, its missing parts supplied by reference TRBV28 and TRBJ1-4, is DVKVTQSSRYLVKRTGEKVFLECVQDMDHENMFWYRQDPGLGLRLIYFSYDVKMKEKGDIPEGYSVSREKKERFSLILESASTNQTSMYLCASSSLDRVNEKLFFGSGTQLSVL.

The gene calls are TRBV6-2 or TRBV6-3 and TRBJ1-5, with TRBD1 matching over 7 bases. J gave up 2 bases and V 6 bases, and 4 bases lay outside the gene matches. Germline lookup yields CDR1 MNHEY and CDR2 SVGEGT. The CDR3 runs 14 residues. DNA for the CDR3: TGTGCCAGCAGCAGACAGGGAGGCAATCAGCCCCAGCATTTT. It specifies CASSRQGGNQPQHF.

V is TRBV19 and J is TRBJ2-7; 8 bases match TRBD1. The CDR3 has 14 residues. Trimming at V came to 3 bases and at J to 6 bases, leaving 7 bases not matched to a gene. Germline CDR1 LNHDA, CDR2 SQIVND (reference sequence). The CDR3 sequence is CASSIRTGRVEQYF. CDR3 sequence (DNA): TGTGCCAGTAGTATTAGGACAGGGCGCGTCGAGCAGTACTTC. The whole variable domain, filled in from reference TRBV19 and TRBJ2-7, reads DGGITQSPKYLFRKEGQNVTLSCEQNLNHDAMYWYRQDPGQGLRLIYYSQIVNDFQKGDIAEGYSVSREKKESFPLTVTSAQKNPTAFYLCASSIRTGRVEQYFGPGTRLTVT.

The CDR3, as DNA: TGTGCCAGCAGCGGACAGTCTGGCACTGAAGCTTTCTTT. The encoded protein is CASSGQSGTEAFF. The genes are TRBV2 and TRBJ1-1; D is possibly TRBD1 (6 bases). The V end lost 6 bases, the J end lost 4 bases, and 12 bases lay between the germline ends. The CDR3 is made up of 13 amino acids. From germline, CDR1 is SNHLY and CDR2 FYNNEI.

The chain carries TRBV10-3 and TRBJ2-3; no clear D. Looked up from germline, CDR1 is ENHRY and CDR2 is SYGVKD. Between the trimmed V and J ends, which lost 2 bases and 3 bases, there was a span of 3 bases. The CDR3 is 12 amino acids. In DNA form, the CDR3 reads TGTGCCATCAGTGAGGTAACAGATACGCAGTATTTT. Its protein product is CAISEVTDTQYF.

V and J are TRBV6-5 and TRBJ1-5; D might be TRBD1 (6 bases). The CDR3 loop spans 15 amino acids. The V gene lost 6 bases and the J gene lost 0 bases, with 12 bases spanning the gap. Germline V gene data show CDR1 as MNHEY and CDR2 as SVGAGI. The CDR3 nucleotides are TGTGCCAGCAGAGGAAGGACAGTTAGCAATCAGCCCCAGCATTTT. Its translation: CASRGRTVSNQPQHF.

The sample holds one count of this clone. V and J are TRBV25-1 and TRBJ2-1; no reliable D call. The germline V gene encodes CDR1 MGHDK and CDR2 SYGVNS. The CDR3 extends over 16 amino acids. Trimming stripped 3 bases from V and 0 bases from J, with 12 bases between. The DNA of the CDR3 is TGTGCCAGCAGTGAGTTTTTTACGAGCTCCTACAATGAGCAGTTCTTC. It codes for CASSEFFTSSYNEQFF.

The rearrangement joins TRBV5-8 to TRBJ1-4, with TRBD1 matching over 8 bases. Germline V gene data show CDR1 as SGHTS and CDR2 as YDEGEE. This CDR3 has 15 amino acids. Germline trimming cut 0 bases from V and 8 bases from J; bases unmatched to any gene: 6. CDR3 loop: CASSLAGQDWEKLFF. In DNA form, the CDR3 reads TGTGCCAGCAGCTTGGCGGGACAGGACTGGGAAAAACTGTTTTTT.

The rearrangement uses TRBV5-1 and TRBJ2-7; 8 positions match TRBD1. In germline, CDR1 is SGHRS, CDR2 YFSETQ. Trimming took 4 bases from V and 0 from J; bases not matched to a gene: 6. CDR3 length equals 15 residues. The DNA of the CDR3 is TGCGCCAGCAGCCCGGGGACAGGCAACTCCTACGAGCAGTACTTC. This sequence encodes CASSPGTGNSYEQYF.

The V and J genes are TRBV28 and TRBJ1-6; 7 nucleotides agree with TRBD1. V lost 5 bases, J lost 10 bases, and 14 bases stayed unmatched. This CDR3 contains 16 residues. In germline, CDR1 is MDHEN, CDR2 SYDVKM. The CDR3 is CASSADRAPVGSPLHF. DNA of the CDR3: TGTGCCAGCAGTGCAGACAGGGCCCCCGTAGGGTCACCCCTCCACTTT.

The chain recombines TRBV7-9 with TRBJ2-7; D gene ambiguous. The V end lost 6 bases, the J end lost 1 base, and 10 bases lay between the germline ends. CDR3 length: 13 amino acids. CDR1 SEHNR and CDR2 FQNEAQ come from the germline V gene (reference sequence). CDR3 residues: CASRLGRSYEQYF. CDR3 nucleotides: TGTGCCAGCAGGCTGGGCAGGTCCTACGAGCAGTACTTC.